This record looks at one T cell receptor (beta chain) sequence and its context. This specimen comes from a study of control samples from healthy donors and cancer patients. Libraries were prepared by immunoSEQ multiplex PCR; TCRdb keeps only in-frame clonotypes and omits some of them. The sample records more than 70,000 clones, approximately 90% being singletons. V gave up 8 bases and J gave up 3 bases; unmatched junction bases: 2. This CDR3 contains 13 residues. Germline values: CDR1 SGHDT, CDR2 YYEEEE. Sequenced: blood. The receptor's source is a young woman in good health. The chain carries TRBV5-6 and TRBJ2-3; 11 nucleotides align to TRBD2. The CDR3 sequence: CASTSGGTDTQYF. In DNA form, the CDR3 reads TGTGCCAGTACTAGCGGGGGTACAGATACGCAGTATTTT.